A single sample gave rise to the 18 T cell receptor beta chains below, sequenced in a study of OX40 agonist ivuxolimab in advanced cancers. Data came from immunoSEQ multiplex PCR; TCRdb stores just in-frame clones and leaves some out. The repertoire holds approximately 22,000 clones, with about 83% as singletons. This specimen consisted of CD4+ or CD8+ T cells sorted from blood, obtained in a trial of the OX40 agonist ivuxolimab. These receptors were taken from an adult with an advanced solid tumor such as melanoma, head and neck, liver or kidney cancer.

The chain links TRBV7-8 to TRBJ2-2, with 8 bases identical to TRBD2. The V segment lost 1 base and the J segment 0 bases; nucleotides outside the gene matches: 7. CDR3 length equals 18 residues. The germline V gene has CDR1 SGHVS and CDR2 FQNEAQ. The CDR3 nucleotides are TGTGCCAGCAGCTTAGTTAGCGGGGATAATCCGAACACCGGGGAGCTGTTTTTT. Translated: CASSLVSGDNPNTGELFF.

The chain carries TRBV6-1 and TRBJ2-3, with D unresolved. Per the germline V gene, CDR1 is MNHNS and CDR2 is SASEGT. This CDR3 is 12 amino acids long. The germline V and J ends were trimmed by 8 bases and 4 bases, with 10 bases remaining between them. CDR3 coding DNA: TGTGCCAGCCGCAGTTTGGCAGATACGCAGTATTTT. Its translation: CASRSLADTQYF.

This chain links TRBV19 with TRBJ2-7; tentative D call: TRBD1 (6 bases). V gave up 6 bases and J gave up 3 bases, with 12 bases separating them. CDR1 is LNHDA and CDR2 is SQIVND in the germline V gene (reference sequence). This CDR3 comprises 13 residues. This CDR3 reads CASSPGQFYEQYF. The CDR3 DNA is TGTGCCAGTAGCCCAGGACAGTTCTACGAGCAGTACTTC. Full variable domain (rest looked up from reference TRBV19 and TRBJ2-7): DGGITQSPKYLFRKEGQNVTLSCEQNLNHDAMYWYRQDPGQGLRLIYYSQIVNDFQKGDIAEGYSVSREKKESFPLTVTSAQKNPTAFYLCASSPGQFYEQYFGPGTRLTVT.

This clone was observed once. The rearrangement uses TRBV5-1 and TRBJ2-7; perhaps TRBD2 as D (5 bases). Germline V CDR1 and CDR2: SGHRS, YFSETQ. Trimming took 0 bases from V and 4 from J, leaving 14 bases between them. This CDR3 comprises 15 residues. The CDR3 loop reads CASSLVDSGFYEQYF. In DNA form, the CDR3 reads TGCGCCAGCAGCTTGGTTGACTCGGGATTTTACGAGCAGTACTTC.

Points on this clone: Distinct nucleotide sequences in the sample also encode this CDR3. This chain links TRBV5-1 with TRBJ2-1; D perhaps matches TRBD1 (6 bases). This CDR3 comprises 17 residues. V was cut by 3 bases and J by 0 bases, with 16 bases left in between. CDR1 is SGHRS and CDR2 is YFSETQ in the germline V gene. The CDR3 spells CASSSYLGGSSYNEQFF. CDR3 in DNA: TGCGCCAGCAGCTCCTACCTTGGGGGCTCCTCCTACAATGAGCAGTTCTTC.

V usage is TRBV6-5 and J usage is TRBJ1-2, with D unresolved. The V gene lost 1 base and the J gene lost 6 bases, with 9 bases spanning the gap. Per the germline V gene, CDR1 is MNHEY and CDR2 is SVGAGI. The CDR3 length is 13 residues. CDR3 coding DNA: TGTGCCAGCAGTTACTTGGGCTCCCATGGCTACACCTTC. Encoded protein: CASSYLGSHGYTF.

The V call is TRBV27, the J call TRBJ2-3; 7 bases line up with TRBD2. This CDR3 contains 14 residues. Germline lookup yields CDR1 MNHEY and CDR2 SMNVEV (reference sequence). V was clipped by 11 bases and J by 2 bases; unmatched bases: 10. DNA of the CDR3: TGTGCCCCCCCGGGGGGACGGCTCACAGATACGCAGTATTTT. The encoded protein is CAPPGGRLTDTQYF.

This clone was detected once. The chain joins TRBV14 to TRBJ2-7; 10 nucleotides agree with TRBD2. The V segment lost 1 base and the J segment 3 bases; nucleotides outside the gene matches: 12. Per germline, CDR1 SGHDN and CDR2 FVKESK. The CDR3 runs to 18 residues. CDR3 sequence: CASSQGWGRRTSGYEQYF. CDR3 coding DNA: TGTGCCAGCAGCCAAGGATGGGGGCGAAGGACTAGCGGCTACGAGCAGTACTTC.

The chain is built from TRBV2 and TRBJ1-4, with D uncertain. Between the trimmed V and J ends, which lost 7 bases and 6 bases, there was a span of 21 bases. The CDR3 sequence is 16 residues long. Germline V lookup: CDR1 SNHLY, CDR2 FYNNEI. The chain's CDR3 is CASILRTGATHEKLFF. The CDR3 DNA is TGTGCCAGCATCCTCCGGACGGGAGCAACACATGAAAAACTGTTTTTT.

For the CDR3, the DNA is TGTGCCAGCAGCGGGGCCCTAGCGGGGGCCGGGGATGAGCAGTTCTTC. Its translation: CASSGALAGAGDEQFF. This chain joins TRBV5-6 and TRBJ2-1, with TRBD2 matching over 10 bases. The CDR3 covers 16 residues. Per germline, CDR1 SGHDT and CDR2 YYEEEE. The V gene end was trimmed by 4 bases and the J gene end by 8 bases; junction bases not matched to a gene: 12.

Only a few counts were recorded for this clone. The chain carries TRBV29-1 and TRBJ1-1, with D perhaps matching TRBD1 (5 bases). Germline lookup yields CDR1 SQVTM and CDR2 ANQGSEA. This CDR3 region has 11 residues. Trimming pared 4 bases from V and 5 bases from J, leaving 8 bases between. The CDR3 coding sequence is TGCAGCGTTGTAGGGACGACTGAAGCTTTCTTT. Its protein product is CSVVGTTEAFF.

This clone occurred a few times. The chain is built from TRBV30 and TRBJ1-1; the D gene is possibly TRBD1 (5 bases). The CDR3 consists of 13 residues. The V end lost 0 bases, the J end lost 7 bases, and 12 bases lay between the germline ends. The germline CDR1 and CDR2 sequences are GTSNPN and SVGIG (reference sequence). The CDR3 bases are TGTGCCTGGAGTGTCAGGACGGGGGGTGAAGCTTTCTTT. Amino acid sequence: CAWSVRTGGEAFF.

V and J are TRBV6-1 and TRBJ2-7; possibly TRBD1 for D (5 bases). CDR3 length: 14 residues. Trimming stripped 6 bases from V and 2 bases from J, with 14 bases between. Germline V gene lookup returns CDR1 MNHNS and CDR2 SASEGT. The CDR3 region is CASRADSNPYEQYF. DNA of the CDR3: TGTGCCAGCAGAGCAGACAGCAACCCCTACGAGCAGTACTTC.

The CDR3 is CASSQADRAQGYTF. CDR3 nucleotide sequence: TGCGCCAGCAGCCAAGCGGACCGGGCCCAGGGCTACACCTTC. V gene TRBV4-1 combines with J gene TRBJ1-2; D gene ambiguous. V lost 1 base, J lost 8 bases, and 14 bases lay in between. The CDR3 has 14 amino acids. Germline CDR1 reads MGHRA; CDR2 reads YSYEKL.

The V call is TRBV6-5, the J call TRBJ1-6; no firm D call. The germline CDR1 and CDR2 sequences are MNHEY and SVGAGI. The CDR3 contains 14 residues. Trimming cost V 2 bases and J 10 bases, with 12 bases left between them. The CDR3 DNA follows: TGTGCCAGCAGTTACGGGGAGGGAAACTCACCCCTCCACTTT. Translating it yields CASSYGEGNSPLHF.

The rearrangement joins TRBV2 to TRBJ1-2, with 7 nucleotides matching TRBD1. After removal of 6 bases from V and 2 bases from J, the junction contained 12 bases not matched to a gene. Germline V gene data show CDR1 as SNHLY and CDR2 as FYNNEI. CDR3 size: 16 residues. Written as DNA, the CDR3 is TGTGCCAGCAGCGACAGGGTATTGGAGAAAAACTATGGCTACACCTTC. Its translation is CASSDRVLEKNYGYTF. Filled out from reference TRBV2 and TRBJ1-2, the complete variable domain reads EPEVTQTPSHQVTQMGQEVILRCVPISNHLYFYWYRQILGQKVEFLVSFYNNEISEKSEIFDDQFSVERPDGSNFTLKIRSTKLEDSAMYFCASSDRVLEKNYGYTFGSGTRLTVV.

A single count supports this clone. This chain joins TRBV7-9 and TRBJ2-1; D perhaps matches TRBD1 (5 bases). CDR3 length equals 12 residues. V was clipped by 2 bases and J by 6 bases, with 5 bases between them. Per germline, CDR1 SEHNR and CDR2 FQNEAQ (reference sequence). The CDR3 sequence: CASSLQGNEQFF. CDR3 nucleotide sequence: TGTGCCAGCAGCTTACAGGGCAATGAGCAGTTCTTC. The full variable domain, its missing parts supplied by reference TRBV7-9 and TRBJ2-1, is DTGVSQNPRHKITKRGQNVTFRCDPISEHNRLYWYRQTLGQGPEFLTYFQNEAQLEKSRLLSDRFSAERPKGSFSTLEIQRTEQGDSAMYLCASSLQGNEQFFGPGTRLTVL.

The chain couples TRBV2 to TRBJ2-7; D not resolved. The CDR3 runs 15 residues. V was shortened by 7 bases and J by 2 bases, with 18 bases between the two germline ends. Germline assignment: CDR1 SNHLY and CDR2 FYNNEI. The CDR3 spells CASTMLLGLTYEQYF. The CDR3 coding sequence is TGTGCCAGCACCATGCTCCTAGGGTTGACCTACGAGCAGTACTTC.